The 32 T cell receptor beta chains given below trace back to one sample, sequenced in a study of T cells in Graves' hyperthyroidism and ophthalmopathy. The TCR beta CDR3 regions underwent amplification using RNA transcripts as the source. Researchers ran a first-round RT-PCR on the TCR CDR3 using the HTBI primer set. Each CDR3 protein is one row after TCRdb ran MiXCR on the multiplex PCR reads. This sample has roughly 740,000 distinct CDR3 sequences, with about 17% found just once. The sample was blood. Source of these receptors: a man aged 18 to 29 with Graves' hyperthyroidism.

The rearrangement joins TRBV10-3 to TRBJ2-7, with 14 bases that match TRBD2. V lost 10 bases, J lost 7 bases, and 9 bases stayed unmatched. The CDR3 loop spans 14 amino acids. CDR1 and CDR2 from the germline V gene are ENHRY and SYGVKD. The CDR3 region has the DNA TGTGCCACCCAGGGACTAGCGGGAGAGGGAGAGCAGTACTTC. It codes for CATQGLAGEGEQYF.

This clonotype occurred many times. The chain combines TRBV11-2 with TRBJ2-4; D is unresolved. Germline lookup yields CDR1 SGHAT and CDR2 FQNNGV. This CDR3 contains 15 residues. V shed 5 bases and J shed 8 bases, with 19 bases lying between them. DNA for the CDR3: TGTGCCAGCAGCCCTGTCGGAGACCGCCGGGACATTCAGTACTTC. Translation gives CASSPVGDRRDIQYF. Drawing the rest from reference TRBV11-2 and TRBJ2-4, the complete variable domain is EAGVAQSPRYKIIEKRQSVAFWCNPISGHATLYWYQQILGQGPKLLIQFQNNGVVDDSQLPKDRFSAERLKGVDSTLKIQPAKLEDSAVYLCASSPVGDRRDIQYFGAGTRLSVL.

This clonotype appeared a few times. The chain combines TRBV7-2 with TRBJ2-7, with unresolved D. This CDR3 has 18 residues. The V gene's germline CDR1 is SGHTA and CDR2 FQGNSA. V lost 1 base, J lost 3 bases, and 22 bases lay in between. The CDR3 here is CASSLVRRTTQLDYEQYF. Here the CDR3 DNA reads TGTGCCAGCAGCTTAGTACGGAGAACCACCCAACTTGACTACGAGCAGTACTTC.

This sequence joins TRBV20-1 and TRBJ2-1, with D possibly TRBD2 on 6 matching bases. The germline gives CDR1 DFQATT, CDR2 SNEGSKA (reference sequence). The CDR3 length is 16 residues. Trimming took off 0 bases at V and 3 bases at J, with 15 bases between the two ends. The CDR3: CSARDPTRGNYNEQFF. The CDR3 DNA follows: TGCAGTGCTAGAGATCCCACTCGCGGGAACTACAATGAGCAGTTCTTC.

This chain uses TRBV28 with TRBJ2-1, with unresolved D. The CDR3 extends over 15 amino acids. Germline assignment: CDR1 MDHEN and CDR2 SYDVKM. Trimming removed 11 bases at V and 4 bases at J, with 21 bases between. The CDR3 bases are TGTGCCGTCATCCCGACCACAACCACATACAATGAGCAGTTCTTC. It encodes CAVIPTTTTYNEQFF.

This clonotype came up a few times. The V gene is TRBV7-9, the J gene TRBJ1-1; D gene unclear. The CDR3 runs to 15 residues. Germline V CDR1 and CDR2: SEHNR, FQNEAQ (reference sequence). Trimming left V 5 bases short and J 4 bases short, with 17 bases between. CDR3 loop: CASSQEATSLTEAFF. CDR3 in DNA: TGTGCCAGCAGCCAAGAGGCCACTTCGCTCACTGAAGCTTTCTTT.

This clonotype showed up many times. The V and J genes are TRBV12-3 or TRBV12-4 and TRBJ1-1; TRBD1 might be the D (6 bases). The CDR3 consists of 13 residues. The V end was cut by 1 base, the J end by 4 bases, with 7 bases between. CDR3 amino acids: CASSLGGRTEAFF. CDR3 bases: TGTGCCAGCAGTTTAGGGGGGCGCACTGAAGCTTTCTTT.

This clonotype was observed a few times. The chain links TRBV29-1 to TRBJ2-2; possible D gene TRBD1, 5 bases. This CDR3 is 13 amino acids long. CDR1 and CDR2 (germline): SQVTM, ANQGSEA. The CDR3 DNA reads TGCACAACAGGTTCTACGAACACCGGGGAGCTGTTTTTT. As protein: CTTGSTNTGELFF.

Only a few counts were recorded for this clonotype. The CDR3 DNA reads TGCGCCAGCACCCTGGACAGGTTCTCCACCTACGAGCAGTACTTC. Translated: CASTLDRFSTYEQYF. This chain links TRBV5-1 with TRBJ2-7; 7 nucleotides line up with TRBD1. The CDR3 sequence is 15 residues long. After removal of 6 bases from V and 2 bases from J, the junction contained 11 bases not matched to a gene. The germline CDR1 and CDR2 sequences are SGHRS and YFSETQ.

This clonotype was observed many times. This chain connects TRBV30 to TRBJ1-1, with D unresolved. This CDR3 comprises 14 residues. V lost 0 bases and J lost 4, with 12 bases in between. Germline-derived CDR1 and CDR2 are GTSNPN and SVGIG (reference sequence). The CDR3 reads CAWSVPSEGTEAFF. The CDR3 nucleotides are TGTGCCTGGAGTGTACCATCCGAGGGCACTGAAGCTTTCTTT.

The chain uses TRBV5-1 and TRBJ2-3, with 11 bases matching TRBD2. The CDR3 is 17 residues long. V trimming: 4 bases; J trimming: 2 bases; junction bases outside the gene matches: 9. Germline V gives CDR1 SGHRS, CDR2 YFSETQ. CDR3 residues: CASSLFQTSGVTDTQYF. CDR3 DNA sequence: TGCGCCAGCAGCCTATTTCAGACTAGCGGGGTCACAGATACGCAGTATTTT.

This clonotype was detected ten times or more. The chain carries TRBV12-3 or TRBV12-4 and TRBJ2-7; D is ambiguous. Trimming pared 5 bases from V and 3 bases from J, leaving 11 bases between. This CDR3 region has 13 residues. The CDR3 spells CASSTDWFYEQYF. The CDR3 DNA is TGTGCCAGCAGTACCGACTGGTTCTACGAGCAGTACTTC.

V is TRBV9 and J is TRBJ1-2, with D possibly TRBD1 on 5 matching bases. The CDR3 has 13 residues. The germline V gene encodes CDR1 SGDLS and CDR2 YYNGEE. V was clipped by 3 bases and J by 7 bases, with 13 bases between them. This chain's CDR3 is CASSDYGAGGYTF. CDR3 nucleotide sequence: TGTGCCAGCAGCGACTACGGGGCCGGTGGCTACACCTTC.

In this sample, this clonotype turned up many times. The chain uses TRBV30 and TRBJ1-5; D remains ambiguous. The CDR3 consists of 13 residues. Germline CDR1 and CDR2: GTSNPN and SVGIG (reference sequence). Between the trimmed V and J ends, which lost 4 bases and 1 base, there was a span of 8 bases. The CDR3 here is CAWNLGSNQPQHF. The CDR3 DNA follows: TGTGCCTGGAATTTAGGGAGCAATCAGCCCCAGCATTTT. Together with reference TRBV30 and TRBJ1-5, the CDR3 gives the full variable domain: SQTIHQWPATLVQPVGSPLSLECTVEGTSNPNLYWYRQAAGRGLQLLFYSVGIGQISSEVPQNLSASRPQDRQFILSSKKLLLSDSGFYLCAWNLGSNQPQHFGDGTRLSIL.

Many counts were recorded for this clonotype. The chain has TRBV12-3 or TRBV12-4 and TRBJ2-5; D not resolved. CDR3 length: 13 residues. Trimming took 5 bases from V and 10 from J, leaving 17 bases between them. The CDR3 loop is CASSPRARFDQYF. CDR3 coding DNA: TGTGCCAGCAGTCCCCGGGCCCGATTCGACCAGTACTTC.

This clonotype turned up a few times. This chain links TRBV10-3 with TRBJ1-2; D call uncertain. The CDR3 sequence is 13 residues long. With 4 bases removed from V and 6 bases from J, the gap between germline ends came to 12 bases. Germline V gives CDR1 ENHRY, CDR2 SYGVKD. The CDR3 DNA follows: TGTGCCATCAGTGGTGGACTATCGGATGGCTACACCTTC. Translated: CAISGGLSDGYTF.

This clonotype was seen at least ten times. The CDR3 sequence: CSARNSWTNEQFF. The CDR3 nucleotides read TGCAGTGCTAGGAACTCGTGGACCAATGAGCAGTTCTTC. V gene TRBV20-1 combines with J gene TRBJ2-1, with D uncertain. CDR1 is DFQATT, CDR2 SNEGSKA, per germline (reference sequence). CDR3 length: 13 residues. The V and J ends lost 3 bases and 6 bases respectively, with 12 bases between them.

Only a few counts were recorded for this clonotype. The chain couples TRBV9 to TRBJ2-7; D is unclear. Trimming pared 6 bases from V and 2 bases from J, leaving 12 bases between. The CDR3 spans 13 residues. Germline V lookup: CDR1 SGDLS, CDR2 YYNGEE. The chain's CDR3 is CASTLDGPYEQYF. CDR3 DNA sequence: TGTGCCAGCACCCTGGACGGACCCTACGAGCAGTACTTC. The complete variable domain, with remaining parts taken from reference TRBV9 and TRBJ2-7, reads DSGVTQTPKHLITATGQRVTLRCSPRSGDLSVYWYQQSLDQGLQFLIQYYNGEERAKGNILERFSAQQFPDLHSELNLSSLELGDSALYFCASTLDGPYEQYFGPGTRLTVT.

J is TRBJ2-1 and V is TRBV7-9; unclear D gene. The CDR3 consists of 14 residues. V was pared by 1 base and J by 8 bases, with 12 bases between. Looked up from germline, CDR1 is SEHNR and CDR2 is FQNEAQ (reference sequence). CDR3 protein: CASSLESSGDEQFF. The CDR3 nucleotides read TGTGCCAGCAGCTTAGAGTCCTCTGGGGATGAGCAGTTCTTC. The variable domain in full, completed from reference TRBV7-9 and TRBJ2-1, reads DTGVSQNPRHKITKRGQNVTFRCDPISEHNRLYWYRQTLGQGPEFLTYFQNEAQLEKSRLLSDRFSAERPKGSFSTLEIQRTEQGDSAMYLCASSLESSGDEQFFGPGTRLTVL.

This chain joins TRBV4-3 and TRBJ1-5; 9 positions match TRBD1. Trimming at V came to 0 bases and at J to 4 bases, leaving 7 bases not matched to a gene. Germline CDR1 LGHNA, CDR2 YSLEER. The CDR3 is made up of 17 amino acids. CDR3 amino acids: CASSQDPATGGNQPQHF. The CDR3 nucleotides read TGCGCCAGCAGCCAAGATCCCGCGACAGGGGGAAATCAGCCCCAGCATTTT.

The rearrangement links TRBV27 to TRBJ2-3; D is unresolved. V was trimmed by 2 bases and J by 3 bases, leaving 21 bases between them. Germline assignment: CDR1 MNHEY and CDR2 SMNVEV (reference sequence). The CDR3 is 18 amino acids. The CDR3, as DNA: TGTGCCAGCAGTTTAGTCCGATTGGCTGGAACTGGGACAGATACGCAGTATTTT. It encodes CASSLVRLAGTGTDTQYF.

The table lists this clonotype with many counts. The rearrangement uses TRBV20-1 and TRBJ1-1, with D hard to call. V lost 0 bases to trimming and J lost 3 bases, with 11 bases between them. The length of the CDR3 is 14 residues. The germline CDR1 and CDR2 sequences are DFQATT and SNEGSKA (reference sequence). CDR3 nucleotides: TGCAGTGCTAGAGAATCCCCTGGGGACACTGAAGCTTTCTTT. Encoded protein: CSARESPGDTEAFF.

This clonotype has a count of ten or more. The J gene is TRBJ2-1, the V gene TRBV3-1, with 11 bases matching TRBD2. Germline CDR1 reads LGHDT; CDR2 reads YNNKEL (reference sequence). The CDR3 is made up of 15 amino acids. V gave up 5 bases and J gave up 4 bases; unmatched junction bases: 4. DNA for the CDR3: TGTGCCAGCAGCGTGGGACTAGCGGAGTACAATGAGCAGTTCTTC. It encodes CASSVGLAEYNEQFF.

The sample holds many counts of this clonotype. One end of the junction is discordant with germline, which a read error may explain. J is TRBJ1-5 and V is TRBV24-1, with unresolved D. Per germline, CDR1 KGHDR and CDR2 SFDVKD. This CDR3 spans 14 amino acids. CDR3 sequence (DNA): TGTGCCACCAGTAAAGGGCCGAGCAGTCAGCCCCAGCATTTT. As protein: CATSKGPSSQPQHF.

The chain couples TRBV7-9 to TRBJ2-5; 9 bases match TRBD1. The CDR3 contains 16 residues. V trimming: 5 bases; J trimming: 3 bases; junction bases outside the gene matches: 10. The germline CDR1 and CDR2 sequences are SEHNR and FQNEAQ (reference sequence). CDR3 in amino acids: CASSANRGQGEETQYF. The CDR3 region has the DNA TGTGCCAGCAGCGCCAACAGGGGGCAGGGGGAAGAGACCCAGTACTTC.

This rearrangement joins TRBV10-3 to TRBJ2-1; TRBD1 is a possible D gene (5 bases). V was pared by 0 bases and J by 1 base, with 10 bases between. Germline values: CDR1 ENHRY, CDR2 SYGVKD. The CDR3 has 16 residues. DNA of the CDR3: TGTGCCATCAGTGAGTCAAGGGGATCGTCCTACAATGAGCAGTTCTTC. It codes for CAISESRGSSYNEQFF.

This clonotype turned up a few times. The chain links TRBV5-1 to TRBJ1-6, with D maybe TRBD1 (5 bases). The CDR3 is 14 residues long. Trimming shortened V by 4 bases and J by 5 bases, and 10 bases separated the two germline ends. CDR1 is SGHRS, CDR2 YFSETQ, per germline. In DNA form, the CDR3 reads TGCGCCAGCAGCACGGGACGCCATAATTCACCCCTCCACTTT. Translation gives CASSTGRHNSPLHF. Based on the CDR3 plus reference TRBV5-1 and TRBJ1-6, the full variable domain is KAGVTQTPRYLIKTRGQQVTLSCSPISGHRSVSWYQQTPGQGLQFLFEYFSETQRNKGNFPGRFSGRQFSNSRSEMNVSTLELGDSALYLCASSTGRHNSPLHFGNGTRLTVT.

This clonotype was seen ten or more times. The V call is TRBV3-1, the J call TRBJ1-3; D gene unclear. The ends were cut back, 0 bases at V and 2 bases at J, with 8 bases in the middle. This CDR3 spans 15 amino acids. Germline V gives CDR1 LGHDT, CDR2 YNNKEL (reference sequence). The DNA of the CDR3 is TGTGCCAGCAGCCAAGATGGGAGACCTGGAAACACCATATATTTT. Translation: CASSQDGRPGNTIYF.

The chain joins TRBV5-1 to TRBJ2-7; 13 positions match TRBD2. The germline V gene encodes CDR1 SGHRS and CDR2 YFSETQ. V lost 2 bases to trimming and J lost 3 bases; unmatched junction nucleotides: 2. The length of the CDR3 is 15 residues. CDR3 region: CASSFGTSGDYEQYF. The CDR3, as DNA: TGCGCCAGCAGCTTCGGGACTAGCGGGGACTACGAGCAGTACTTC.

This clonotype was counted a few times. A read error may account for a junction end that differs from germline. This rearrangement joins TRBV5-6 to TRBJ1-2, with D uncertain. This CDR3 has 14 amino acids. In germline, CDR1 is SGHDT, CDR2 YYEEEE. CDR3 sequence (DNA): TGTGCCAGCAGCCACTACACTAATAACTATGACTACACCTTC. This codes for CASSHYTNNYDYTF.

The chain couples TRBV20-1 to TRBJ2-7, with 11 bases that match TRBD2. The CDR3 runs to 13 residues. Per the germline V gene, CDR1 is DFQATT and CDR2 is SNEGSKA (reference sequence). The junction had 6 bases not matched to a gene; V was cut back by 5 bases and J by 6 bases. This CDR3 reads CSAALAGDSEQYF. For the CDR3, the DNA is TGCAGTGCTGCACTAGCGGGAGATTCCGAGCAGTACTTC.

This clonotype was seen many times. The rearrangement uses TRBV11-2 and TRBJ2-7; D gene uncertain. V dropped 7 bases and J dropped 3 bases, with 19 bases sitting between them. This CDR3 is 15 amino acids long. Germline CDR1 SGHAT, CDR2 FQNNGV. The DNA of the CDR3 is TGTGCCAGCAACTTTAGGGCGACTGGCTTCTACGAGCAGTACTTC. This translates into CASNFRATGFYEQYF.